A selection of T cell receptor beta chains follows, all from one sample in a study of T-cell reconstitution after alpha-beta-depleted transplantation in children. MiXCR was run by TCRdb on the PCR reads, yielding one entry per CDR3 protein. The repertoire has hundreds of thousands of distinct CDR3 sequences, about 10% of them found once; the top ten carry just over 2%. This specimen was PBMCs, taken before TCRalphabeta/CD19-depleted stem cell transplant. The receptors here all came from a child younger than 10 with inherited bone marrow failure, due to receive a stem cell transplant. Both conserved end residues are part of each CDR3. The D gene is left open where the match is weak. Not all rows give a size; the values are once, few, many and, for expanded clones, a class.

J | V | D | size | DNA | CDR3
TRBJ1-2 | TRBV4-2 | TRBD1 | many | TGTGCCAGCAGCCAAGATGGGCCAGGGGGCTGGGGCTACACCTTC | CASSQDGPGGWGYTF
TRBJ1-1 | TRBV6-5 | TRBD1 | many | TGTGCCAGCGGCACGCCGGGACAGTCACGCACTGAAGCTTTCTTT | CASGTPGQSRTEAFF
TRBJ2-2 | TRBV27 | TRBD2 | many | TGTGCCAGCAGTTATCTACTAGCGGGAGTAAACGGGGAGCTGTTTTTT | CASSYLLAGVNGELFF
TRBJ2-5 | TRBV12-3/TRBV12-4 | - | few | TGTGCCAGCAGCCCGGACACCCCGGGGGAGACCCAGTACTTC | CASSPDTPGETQYF
TRBJ1-1 | TRBV4-3 | - | many | TGCGCCAGCAGCCAAGGGGCCAAGAGCACTGAAGCTTTCTTT | CASSQGAKSTEAFF
TRBJ2-7 | TRBV7-2 | - | many | TGTGCCAGCAGCTTAGGAACGGGTTTCGAGCAGTACTTC | CASSLGTGFEQYF
TRBJ2-1 | TRBV12-3/TRBV12-4 | TRBD2 | many | TGTGCCAGCACAGGGACTAGCGGGTGGGATGAGCAGTTCTTC | CASTGTSGWDEQFF
TRBJ1-2 | TRBV5-1 | TRBD1 | many | TGCGCCAGCAGCTACGGACAGGGGAACTATGGCTACACCTTC | CASSYGQGNYGYTF
TRBJ2-1 | TRBV7-9 | - | many | TGTGCCAGCAGCTCCCCTAGGGGTAGCGGAGGGTACAATGAGCAGTTCTTC | CASSSPRGSGGYNEQFF
TRBJ2-7 | TRBV6-1 | - | few | TGTGCCACCGGCCAGGTGGCGGCCTACGAGCAGTACTTC | CATGQVAAYEQYF
TRBJ2-7 | TRBV7-9 | - | many | TGTGCCAGCAGCTTAGGCCTTGGACAGCCGTTGACTTACGAGCAGTACTTC | CASSLGLGQPLTYEQYF
TRBJ2-2 | TRBV15 | - | many | TGTGCCACCAGCAGGGGGGGCGACACCGGGGAGCTGTTTTTT | CATSRGGDTGELFF
TRBJ2-5 | TRBV11-2 | - | - | TGTGCCAGCAGCTTCCCTCTGGAGGGTGGTCAACAAGAGACCCAGTACTTC | CASSFPLEGGQQETQYF
TRBJ1-1 | TRBV7-2 | - | many | TGTGCCAGCAGCCCGCCCCCTACAGGTTCGGGTGAAGCTTTCTTT | CASSPPPTGSGEAFF
TRBJ2-3 | TRBV4-3 | TRBD1 | - | TGCGCCAGCAGCTCCCGACAGGGATCAGATACGCAGTATTTT | CASSSRQGSDTQYF
TRBJ2-3 | TRBV9 | TRBD2 | many | TGTGCCAGCAGCCCTGAAGCGGGGACCACAGATACGCAGTATTTT | CASSPEAGTTDTQYF
TRBJ2-3 | TRBV28 | - | many | TGTGCCAGCAGGCGTACAAGGGGGGTAGATACGCAGTATTTT | CASRRTRGVDTQYF
TRBJ2-3 | TRBV5-1 | - | many | TGCGCCAGCAGTCTTCAGGAGTGGGCAGATACGCAGTATTTT | CASSLQEWADTQYF
TRBJ2-2 | TRBV27 | TRBD2 | many | TGTGCCAGCAGTTTATCGTCTAGCGGGATACTAACGAACACCGGGGAGCTGTTTTTT | CASSLSSSGILTNTGELFF
TRBJ2-3 | TRBV27 | - | few | TGTGCCAGCGGGTGGATCCCGGGGGTTGGCACAGATACGCAGTATTTT | CASGWIPGVGTDTQYF
TRBJ2-1 | TRBV28 | - | many | TGTGCCAGCAGTTTTTTGGGGGGCCATTTATATGACACCTACAATGAGCAGTTCTTC | CASSFLGGHLYDTYNEQFF
TRBJ2-1 | TRBV30 | - | few | TGTGCCTGGAGTGTACTGGGTAGCGGAACCCGTTTGGAGCAGTTCTTC | CAWSVLGSGTRLEQFF
TRBJ2-2 | TRBV5-1 | - | many | TGCGCCAGCAGCTTGGAGGGAAGTCCCGGGGAGCTGTTTTTT | CASSLEGSPGELFF
TRBJ2-1 | TRBV12-3/TRBV12-4 | - | many | TGTGCCAGCAGTTTGGACGGGGGTTACAATGAGCAGTTCTTC | CASSLDGGYNEQFF
TRBJ2-7 | TRBV20-1 | - | few | TGCAGTGCCCCCCCCTCTGCGGGCCCCTACGAGCAGTACTTC | CSAPPSAGPYEQYF
TRBJ1-2 | TRBV28 | - | - | TGTGCCAGCAGTACCCGTTTGGGTTTCAATGGCTACACCTTC | CASSTRLGFNGYTF
TRBJ2-7 | TRBV11-2 | - | many | TGTGCCAGCAGCTCCCCCCCCCTCGAGCAGTACTTC | CASSSPPLEQYF
TRBJ2-1 | TRBV9 | TRBD2 | many | TGTGCCAGCAGCGTAGCTCAAAGACTAGCGGGAGAAGATGAGCAGTTCTTC | CASSVAQRLAGEDEQFF
TRBJ2-5 | TRBV12-3/TRBV12-4 | - | few | TGTGCCAGCAGCCCGATGGACTGGGGAGGTTGGGAGACCCAGTACTTC | CASSPMDWGGWETQYF
TRBJ1-1 | TRBV20-1 | TRBD1 | many | TGCAGTGCTAGGGGGACAGGGAAAGCTGAAGCTTTCTTT | CSARGTGKAEAFF
TRBJ2-1 | TRBV7-9 | TRBD2 | many | TGTGCCAGCAGCTTAGCGGGAGGGCCAAATGAGCAGTTCTTC | CASSLAGGPNEQFF
TRBJ2-7 | TRBV10-3 | TRBD2 | many | TGTGCCATCAGTGGGGCTAGCGGCCCCTACGAGCAGTACTTC | CAISGASGPYEQYF
TRBJ2-5 | TRBV21-1 | - | many | TGTGCCAGCATCACCGACGGGGAAGAGACCCAGTACTTC | CASITDGEETQYF
TRBJ2-5 | TRBV20-1 | TRBD2 | - | TGCAGTGCTAGGCTCGGGACTAGCGGGAGGCGAGGTGGAGAGACCCAGTACTTC | CSARLGTSGRRGGETQYF
TRBJ2-3 | TRBV20-1 | TRBD1 | - | TGCAGTGCTCTGGGACAGATACTGCCTGCCGATACGCAGTATTTT | CSALGQILPADTQYF
TRBJ1-5 | TRBV28 | - | many | TGTGCCAGCAGTTTACCCGGGGGCTTTGGGCCGCCCCAGCATTTT | CASSLPGGFGPPQHF
TRBJ2-7 | TRBV4-3 | TRBD2 | many | TGCGCCAGCAGCCAAGATCTGCTAGCGGTCTCCTACGAGCAGTACTTC | CASSQDLLAVSYEQYF
TRBJ2-7 | TRBV2 | - | - | TGTGCCAGCAGAGACAGATACTCCTACGAGCAGTACTTC | CASRDRYSYEQYF
TRBJ2-4 | TRBV20-1 | TRBD2 | many | TGCAGTGCAGCCGAGGGGCTAGCGGGAGGAAACATTCAGTACTTC | CSAAEGLAGGNIQYF
TRBJ1-2 | TRBV4-3 | - | few | TGCGCCAGCAGCCAAGACCCACGGCCAGGAGCGACCTATGGCTACACCTTC | CASSQDPRPGATYGYTF
TRBJ2-1 | TRBV30 | TRBD2 | few | TGTGCCTGGAGAAGTGGACTAGTAAAATACAATGAGCAGTTCTTC | CAWRSGLVKYNEQFF
TRBJ2-1 | TRBV5-1 | TRBD2 | many | TGCGCCAGCAGCACGGGACTAGCGGACTACAATGAGCAGTTCTTC | CASSTGLADYNEQFF
TRBJ1-2 | TRBV24-1 | - | many | TGTGCCACCAGTGATCCCGGGGAGGGTTCGCTCCGCTACACCTTC | CATSDPGEGSLRYTF
TRBJ2-7 | TRBV7-9 | - | many | TGTGCCAGCAGCCCCTGGACCAAGCCGTACGAGCAGTACTTC | CASSPWTKPYEQYF
TRBJ2-3 | TRBV12-3/TRBV12-4 | TRBD2 | many | TGTGCCAGCAGTTCCAGCCCTGGACTAGCGGGGAGCACAGATACGCAGTATTTT | CASSSSPGLAGSTDTQYF
TRBJ1-1 | TRBV19 | - | - | TGTGCCAGTAGTATTTATGGTGCAGGAACCACTGAAGCTTTCTTT | CASSIYGAGTTEAFF
TRBJ2-3 | TRBV10-3 | TRBD2 | many | TGTGCCATCAGTGTTGGCGGGAGAGTGGATACGCAGTATTTT | CAISVGGRVDTQYF
TRBJ2-7 | TRBV13 | TRBD2 | few | TGTGCCAGCAGCTTACCGGGAGGGCCGGACCACGAGCAGTACTTC | CASSLPGGPDHEQYF
TRBJ2-1 | TRBV30 | - | many | TGTGCCTGGAGTCCCTTGACCTACAATGAGCAGTTCTTC | CAWSPLTYNEQFF
TRBJ2-7 | TRBV28 | TRBD1 | many | TGTGCCAGCAGTTTTCGAAGGGACAGTTCCTACTACGAGCAGTACTTC | CASSFRRDSSYYEQYF
TRBJ2-2 | TRBV4-3 | TRBD1 | many | TGCGCCAGCAGCCAAGGAACAGGGGGCGACACCGGGGAGCTGTTTTTT | CASSQGTGGDTGELFF